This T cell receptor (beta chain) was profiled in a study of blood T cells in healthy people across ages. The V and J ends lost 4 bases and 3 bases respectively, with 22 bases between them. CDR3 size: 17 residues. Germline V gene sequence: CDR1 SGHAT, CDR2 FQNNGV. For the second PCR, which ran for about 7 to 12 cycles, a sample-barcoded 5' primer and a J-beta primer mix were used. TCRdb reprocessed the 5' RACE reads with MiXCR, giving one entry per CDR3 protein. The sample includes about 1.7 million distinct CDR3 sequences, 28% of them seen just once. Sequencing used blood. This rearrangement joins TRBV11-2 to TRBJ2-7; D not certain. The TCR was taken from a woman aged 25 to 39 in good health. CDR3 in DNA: TGTGCCAGCAGCTCCGAGAACGAGTCACCACGTTTCTACGAGCAGTACTTC. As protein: CASSSENESPRFYEQYF. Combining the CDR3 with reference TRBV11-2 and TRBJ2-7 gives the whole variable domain EAGVAQSPRYKIIEKRQSVAFWCNPISGHATLYWYQQILGQGPKLLIQFQNNGVVDDSQLPKDRFSAERLKGVDSTLKIQPAKLEDSAVYLCASSSENESPRFYEQYFGPGTRLTVT.